This TCR beta chain was sequenced for a study of blood T cell repertoires in COVID-19. Whole-study context: Specimens from acute and convalescent COVID-19 originated in the United States, Italy and Spain.

The germline V and J ends were trimmed by 6 bases and 0 bases, with 8 bases remaining between them. The length of the CDR3 is 14 residues. In germline, CDR1 is SEHNR, CDR2 FQNEAQ (reference sequence). As originally analysed: Amplification with reference gene primers provided the estimates of nucleated cell counts. Repertoires were generated with immunoSEQ multiplex PCR, while TCRdb's copy carries only in-frame clones and drops some. V, J and clone size were drawn from that table, and D and trimming were deduced from the DNA. The sample includes around 99,000 clones, around three quarters of them seen just once.

Specimen: peripheral blood. The chain links TRBV7-9 to TRBJ2-2, with no clear D. The TCR originated in a human donor in a cohort sampled during active or convalescent COVID-19. CDR3: CASSSDTNTGELFF. The CDR3, as DNA: TGTGCCAGCAGTTCCGACACGAACACCGGGGAGCTGTTTTTT.